Presented here are 12 T cell receptor beta chains from one specimen sequenced in a study of cytomegalovirus exposure and HLA in healthy donors. The primer mix had 60 Vbeta and 13 Jbeta primers. Clones were read by immunoSEQ multiplex PCR, and TCRdb kept only the in-frame ones, dropping some. The repertoire has fewer than 250,000 clones, approximately 80% of them found once; the top ten carry about 3.1%. Sequencing input: PBMCs. These receptors were taken from a man aged 25-45 years in good health and CMV-seronegative.

The chain's CDR3 is CASSPKYLAGGPGNEQFF. The CDR3 region has the DNA TGCGCCAGCAGCCCAAAGTACCTAGCGGGGGGGCCGGGGAATGAGCAGTTCTTC. The chain uses TRBV4-1 and TRBJ2-1; TRBD2 matches 12 bases. CDR1 and CDR2 (germline): MGHRA, YSYEKL. The CDR3 is 18 residues long. V trimming: 4 bases; J trimming: 7 bases; junction bases outside the gene matches: 14.

The chain has TRBV11-2 and TRBJ2-7; tentative D call: TRBD2 (6 bases). The V and J ends lost 0 bases and 6 bases respectively, with 9 bases between them. The CDR3 covers 13 residues. The germline gives CDR1 SGHAT, CDR2 FQNNGV. CDR3 nucleotide sequence: TGTGCCAGCAGCTTAGAGGGGGGACGCGAGCAGTACTTC. Translation: CASSLEGGREQYF.

The rearrangement joins TRBV5-4 to TRBJ2-1, with 7 nucleotides matching TRBD2. V dropped 7 bases and J dropped 4; count of bases not matched to a gene: 11. This CDR3 has 15 residues. The germline V gene has CDR1 SGHNT and CDR2 YYREEE (reference sequence). The chain's CDR3 is CASYPQAGRYNEQFF. For the CDR3, the DNA is TGTGCCAGCTATCCGCAAGCGGGGAGGTACAATGAGCAGTTCTTC. Full variable domain (rest looked up from reference TRBV5-4 and TRBJ2-1): ETGVTQSPTHLIKTRGQQVTLRCSSQSGHNTVSWYQQALGQGPQFIFQYYREEENGRGNFPPRFSGLQFPNYSSELNVNALELDDSALYLCASYPQAGRYNEQFFGPGTRLTVL.

The chain uses TRBV2 and TRBJ1-6, with a weak D call TRBD1 (5 bases). The CDR3 is 16 amino acids. The germline CDR1 and CDR2 sequences are SNHLY and FYNNEI. Between the trimmed V and J ends, which lost 5 bases and 8 bases, there was a span of 19 bases. CDR3 coding DNA: TGTGCCAGCAGTCGCTCGACAGTTCTGCTGGATTCACCCCTCCACTTT. This codes for CASSRSTVLLDSPLHF. The complete variable domain, with remaining parts taken from reference TRBV2 and TRBJ1-6, reads EPEVTQTPSHQVTQMGQEVILRCVPISNHLYFYWYRQILGQKVEFLVSFYNNEISEKSEIFDDQFSVERPDGSNFTLKIRSTKLEDSAMYFCASSRSTVLLDSPLHFGNGTRLTVT.

The rearrangement joins TRBV5-5 to TRBJ2-7; D gene uncertain. The germline CDR1 and CDR2 sequences are SGHKS and YYEKEE (reference sequence). This CDR3 comprises 15 residues. Trimming left V 5 bases short and J 4 bases short, with 19 bases between. CDR3 amino acids: CASRRQLEVPYEQYF. The CDR3, as DNA: TGTGCCAGCAGGCGTCAGTTAGAGGTCCCTTACGAGCAGTACTTC.

The chain uses TRBV4-1 and TRBJ2-5; TRBD2 aligns across 12 bases. The trim removed 0 bases at V and 2 bases at J, leaving 4 bases unmatched. The germline V gene encodes CDR1 MGHRA and CDR2 YSYEKL. CDR3 size: 17 residues. The CDR3 DNA follows: TGCGCCAGCAGCCAAGAAAAACTAGCGGGGGGTCAAGAGACCCAGTACTTC. This gives the protein CASSQEKLAGGQETQYF.

The chain recombines TRBV27 with TRBJ2-1, with 12 nucleotides matching TRBD1. Per the germline V gene, CDR1 is MNHEY and CDR2 is SMNVEV (reference sequence). There are 18 residues in the CDR3. Germline trimming cut 3 bases from V and 6 bases from J; bases unmatched to any gene: 12. This chain's CDR3 is CASSLKGNRDRGLNEQFF. In DNA form, the CDR3 reads TGTGCCAGCAGTTTGAAGGGAAACCGGGACAGGGGGCTCAATGAGCAGTTCTTC.

This clone appeared a single time. This rearrangement joins TRBV5-1 to TRBJ2-3; 9 bases match TRBD2. The trim removed 0 bases at V and 6 bases at J, leaving 8 bases unmatched. Germline V lookup: CDR1 SGHRS, CDR2 YFSETQ. The CDR3 extends over 16 amino acids. CDR3 sequence (DNA): TGCGCCAGCAGCTTGGATGGAGCGGGGGGAGGGGATACGCAGTATTTT. Translated, it gives CASSLDGAGGGDTQYF.

The rearrangement joins TRBV28 to TRBJ2-5; 8 nucleotides match TRBD2. V dropped 9 bases and J dropped 2; count of bases not matched to a gene: 8. Per the germline V gene, CDR1 is MDHEN and CDR2 is SYDVKM. The CDR3 totals 14 residues. CDR3 amino acids: CASTAGGLQETQYF. The CDR3 nucleotides are TGTGCCAGTACTGCGGGGGGTTTGCAAGAGACCCAGTACTTC.

Comment on this clone: Relative to the germline gene, one junction end is altered; a read error may explain this. The chain has TRBV19 and TRBJ2-6, with a tentative D call TRBD1 (5 bases). The CDR3 has 15 residues. Germline assignment: CDR1 LNHDA and CDR2 SQIVND (reference sequence). CDR3 loop: CASSIKGSGASVLTF. The CDR3, as DNA: TGTGCCAGTAGTATTAAGGGCTCTGGGGCCAGCGTCCTGACTTTC.

The chain carries TRBV27 and TRBJ2-3, with 12 positions matching TRBD1. Germline V gene data show CDR1 as MNHEY and CDR2 as SMNVEV (reference sequence). Trimming at V came to 5 bases and at J to 2 bases, leaving 2 bases not matched to a gene. The CDR3 consists of 15 residues. In DNA form, the CDR3 reads TGTGCCAGCAGTCCGGGACAGGGGGCCACAGATACGCAGTATTTT. Encoded protein: CASSPGQGATDTQYF.

The genes are TRBV6-6 and TRBJ2-7; 9 positions match TRBD1. Trimming cost V 8 bases and J 2 bases; bases outside gene matches: 10. The CDR3 is 15 residues long. Per the germline V gene, CDR1 is MNHNY and CDR2 is SVGAGI (reference sequence). The CDR3, as DNA: TGTGCCAGCGCGGGGGAACAGGGGGCCACCTACGAGCAGTACTTC. This gives the protein CASAGEQGATYEQYF.